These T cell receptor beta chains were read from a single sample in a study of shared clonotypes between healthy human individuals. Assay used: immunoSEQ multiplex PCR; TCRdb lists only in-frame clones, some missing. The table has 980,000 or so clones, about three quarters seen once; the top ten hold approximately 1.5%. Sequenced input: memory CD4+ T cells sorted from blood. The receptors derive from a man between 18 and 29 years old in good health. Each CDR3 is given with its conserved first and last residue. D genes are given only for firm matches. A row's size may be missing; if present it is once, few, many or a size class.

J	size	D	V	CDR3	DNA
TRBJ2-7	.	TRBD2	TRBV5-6	CASSLSGVTRHEQYF	TGTGCCAGCAGCTTGAGCGGGGTCACGAGACACGAGCAGTACTTC
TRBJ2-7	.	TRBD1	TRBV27	CASSLRDSLNEQYF	TGTGCCAGCAGTCTCCGGGACAGCCTCAACGAGCAGTACTTC
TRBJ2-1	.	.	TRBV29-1	CSVASAVSAEQFF	TGCAGCGTTGCCTCTGCCGTCTCGGCTGAGCAGTTCTTC
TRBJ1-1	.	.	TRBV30	CAWSPAPEAFF	TGTGCCTGGAGCCCCGCGCCTGAAGCTTTCTTT
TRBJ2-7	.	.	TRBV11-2	CASSEGPSATYEQYF	TGTGCCAGCAGCGAAGGGCCTTCTGCTACCTACGAGCAGTACTTC
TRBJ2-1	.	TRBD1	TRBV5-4	CASSSSSGTGFYNEQFF	TGTGCCAGCAGCTCGTCCTCCGGGACAGGGTTCTACAATGAGCAGTTCTTC
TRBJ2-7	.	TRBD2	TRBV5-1	CASSLVLGREGHEQYF	TGCGCCAGCAGCTTGGTACTAGGTCGGGAGGGCCACGAGCAGTACTTC
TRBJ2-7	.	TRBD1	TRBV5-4	CASSFDRVGSYEQYF	TGTGCCAGCAGCTTCGACAGGGTGGGCTCCTACGAGCAGTACTTC
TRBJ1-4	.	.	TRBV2	CASSNSNGEKLFF	TGTGCCAGCAGCAATTCGAATGGGGAAAAACTGTTTTTT
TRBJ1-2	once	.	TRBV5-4	CASSLGTFYGYTF	TGTGCCAGCAGCTTGGGGACCTTCTATGGCTACACCTTC
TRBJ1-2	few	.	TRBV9	CASSVEDRLYGYTF	TGTGCCAGCAGCGTAGAAGACAGATTATATGGCTACACCTTC
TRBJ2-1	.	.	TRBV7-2	CASSLGVVNNEQFF	TGTGCCAGCAGCTTAGGGGTCGTTAACAATGAGCAGTTCTTC
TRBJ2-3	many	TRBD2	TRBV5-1	CASSPHLAGVGGADTQYF	TGCGCCAGCAGTCCCCACCTGGCGGGAGTAGGAGGGGCAGATACGCAGTATTTT
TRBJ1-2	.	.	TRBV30	CAWSVNTNYGYTF	TGTGCCTGGAGTGTGAACACCAACTATGGCTACACCTTC
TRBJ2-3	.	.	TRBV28	CASSFAPDTQYF	TGTGCCAGCAGTTTCGCGCCAGATACGCAGTATTTT
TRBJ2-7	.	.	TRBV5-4	CASSAWGAGSAYEQYF	TGTGCCAGCAGCGCGTGGGGGGCAGGGAGCGCCTACGAGCAGTACTTC
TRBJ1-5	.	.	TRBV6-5	CASSSAVRNQPQHF	TGTGCCAGCAGTTCCGCGGTGCGCAATCAGCCCCAGCATTTT
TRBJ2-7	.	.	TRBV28	CASSQIGGLTYEQYF	TGTGCCAGCAGCCAGATAGGGGGGTTAACCTACGAGCAGTACTTC
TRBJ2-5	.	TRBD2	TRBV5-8	CASSWGLAGAYQETQYF	TGTGCCAGCAGCTGGGGACTAGCGGGAGCGTACCAAGAGACCCAGTACTTC
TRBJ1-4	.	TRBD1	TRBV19	CASSATGTGNRGEKLFF	TGTGCCAGTAGTGCCACCGGGACAGGAAACAGAGGGGAAAAACTGTTTTTT
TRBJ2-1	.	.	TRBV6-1	CASSVRGTGEQFF	TGTGCCAGCAGTGTGCGGGGCACGGGAGAGCAGTTCTTC
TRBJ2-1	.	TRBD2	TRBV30	CAWSQFGGGVEQFF	TGTGCCTGGAGTCAATTTGGCGGGGGGGTTGAGCAGTTCTTC